These T cell receptor beta chains were read from a single sample in a study of blood T cells in healthy people across ages. MiXCR, applied by TCRdb to the 5' RACE reads, yields one record per CDR3 protein. The table shows 1.5 million to 2 million distinct CDR3 sequences, with 25% to 30% occurring only once. The sequenced material came from blood. The origin of the receptors is a woman under 40 in good health. Both conserved end residues are part of each CDR3. Each record gives: V gene, D gene, clone size, J gene, CDR3 length, CDR3 protein, CDR3 DNA. D genes are given only for firm matches. Size is stated for part of the rows, as once, few or many counts, or as a class when the clone is expanded.

V: TRBV20-1
D: TRBD2
size: -
J: TRBJ2-7
length: 13
CDR3: CSSLAGPSYEQYF
DNA: TGCAGCTCTCTAGCGGGGCCCTCCTACGAGCAGTACTTC

V: TRBV28
D: -
size: few
J: TRBJ2-5
length: 15
CDR3: CASSLEGGPQGAQYF
DNA: TGTGCCAGCAGTTTGGAGGGGGGGCCTCAAGGGGCCCAGTACTTC

V: TRBV7-2
D: -
size: many
J: TRBJ1-6
length: 15
CDR3: CASSSRTNYNSPLHF
DNA: TGTGCCAGCAGTTCTCGGACAAATTATAATTCACCCCTCCACTTT

V: TRBV29-1
D: -
size: -
J: TRBJ2-1
length: 12
CDR3: CSIEFGYNEQFF
DNA: TGCAGCATTGAGTTCGGGTACAATGAGCAGTTCTTC

V: TRBV3-1
D: -
size: -
J: TRBJ2-6
length: 16
CDR3: CASSRQLASGANALTF
DNA: TGTGCCAGCAGCCGGCAGCTAGCCTCTGGGGCCAACGCCCTGACTTTC

V: TRBV7-2
D: TRBD2
size: -
J: TRBJ2-1
length: 15
CDR3: CASSIQAGGLDEQFF
DNA: TGTGCCAGCAGCATACAAGCGGGAGGACTTGACGAGCAGTTCTTC

V: TRBV6-6
D: -
size: -
J: TRBJ2-4
length: 13
CDR3: CASSYSYGGEQYF
DNA: TGTGCCAGCAGTTACTCGTACGGAGGGGAGCAGTACTTC

V: TRBV20-1
D: -
size: -
J: TRBJ1-2
length: 14
CDR3: CSARGFGSNYGYTF
DNA: TGCAGTGCTAGGGGCTTCGGCTCAAACTATGGCTACACCTTC

V: TRBV29-1
D: -
size: many
J: TRBJ2-3
length: 15
CDR3: CSVERALVGTDTQYF
DNA: TGCAGCGTTGAGAGGGCACTCGTGGGCACAGATACGCAGTATTTT

V: TRBV7-2
D: TRBD1
size: -
J: TRBJ1-5
length: 16
CDR3: CASSSSLTGSTDTQHF
DNA: TGTGCCAGCAGCTCCTCATTGACAGGGAGCACAGATACGCAGCATTTT